This passage covers 25 T cell receptor beta chains from one sample sequenced in a study of T cells in Graves' hyperthyroidism and ophthalmopathy (dated by TCRdb to 2018 to 2020). The receptor library was made with multiplex PCR. The run used an Illumina HiSeq 2000. Amplification of TCR beta CDR3 regions was carried out from RNA transcripts. The TCR CDR3 was subjected to a first round of RT-PCR using the HTBI primer set and the Qiagen OneStep RT-PCR kit. Clones were called with MiXCR by TCRdb after fastp trimmed the public reads at Q25, and only in-frame beta chains were retained. Every distinct CDR3 protein forms one entry, paired with its most common genes and DNA. For this sample the table gives fewer than 700,000 distinct CDR3 sequences, of which around 15% were detected only once. The ten largest clones add up to around 4% of the sample. The sequenced material came from blood. The receptor source for this set is a woman between 25 and 40 years old with Graves' hyperthyroidism.

This clonotype has a handful of counts. The CDR3 here is CASSLGGGQASYGYTF. CDR3 nucleotide sequence: TGTGCCAGCAGCTTAGGTGGGGGACAGGCCAGCTATGGCTACACCTTC. The genes are TRBV7-2 and TRBJ1-2; 8 nucleotides agree with TRBD1. Germline trimming cut 1 base from V and 4 bases from J; bases unmatched to any gene: 8. There are 16 residues in the CDR3. Germline-derived CDR1 and CDR2 are SGHTA and FQGNSA.

In this sample, this clonotype turned up many times. The chain joins TRBV5-1 to TRBJ1-3, with D perhaps matching TRBD1 (6 bases). Per the germline V gene, CDR1 is SGHRS and CDR2 is YFSETQ. This CDR3 comprises 14 residues. With 4 bases removed from V and 5 bases from J, the gap between germline ends came to 13 bases. This chain's CDR3 is CASSPGTSRNTIYF. The DNA of the CDR3 is TGCGCCAGCAGCCCCGGGACATCAAGAAACACCATATATTTT.

The chain has TRBV20-1 and TRBJ2-7; 8 nucleotides line up with TRBD2. The CDR3 consists of 18 residues. The ends lost 2 bases at V and 7 bases at J; junction bases unmatched: 22. The germline gives CDR1 DFQATT, CDR2 SNEGSKA (reference sequence). CDR3 sequence: CSARRGLAGVMLPREQYF. The CDR3 coding sequence is TGCAGTGCTAGAAGGGGTCTAGCGGGTGTTATGCTCCCTCGGGAGCAGTACTTC.

Many counts were recorded for this clonotype. This chain joins TRBV7-2 and TRBJ1-4; the match to TRBD1 covers 8 bases. The germline gives CDR1 SGHTA, CDR2 FQGNSA. The CDR3 covers 17 residues. Germline trimming cut 2 bases from V and 0 bases from J; bases unmatched to any gene: 5. This chain's CDR3 is CASSLRDRTSTNEKLFF. The CDR3 coding sequence is TGTGCCAGCAGCTTAAGGGACAGGACTTCAACTAATGAAAAACTGTTTTTT.

This clonotype was seen many times. The chain has TRBV20-1 and TRBJ1-2; the D is unclear. CDR1 is DFQATT, CDR2 SNEGSKA, per germline (reference sequence). V was clipped by 6 bases and J by 0 bases, with 17 bases between them. The CDR3 consists of 15 residues. The CDR3 coding sequence is TGCAGTGCCGCCGGGCCCCCCGGGGCTAACTATGGCTACACCTTC. Amino acid sequence: CSAAGPPGANYGYTF.

The chain employs TRBV24-1 and TRBJ2-5; TRBD2 matches at 9 bases. The CDR3 contains 15 residues. The germline gives CDR1 KGHDR, CDR2 SFDVKD. The V segment lost 5 bases and the J segment 4 bases; nucleotides outside the gene matches: 7. The chain's CDR3 is CATSGGSGSRETQYF. The DNA for the CDR3 is TGTGCCACCAGTGGGGGTAGCGGGAGCAGAGAGACCCAGTACTTC.

The chain carries TRBV6-1 and TRBJ2-1, with D possibly matching TRBD1 (6 bases). Germline V gene sequence: CDR1 MNHNS, CDR2 SASEGT. Trimming stripped 6 bases from V and 8 bases from J, with 20 bases between. The CDR3 covers 15 residues. CDR3 protein: CASSRWVEKGDEQFF. The DNA for the CDR3 is TGTGCCAGCAGCCGATGGGTGGAGAAGGGGGATGAGCAGTTCTTC.

The chain combines TRBV11-2 with TRBJ2-1, with TRBD2 identical over 10 bases. With 7 bases clipped from V and 6 bases from J, the junction kept 15 bases outside the gene matches. Per germline, CDR1 SGHAT and CDR2 FQNNGV. The CDR3 loop spans 17 amino acids. The CDR3 DNA sequence: TGTGCCAGCAATACTCTAGCGGGAGTCGGTGGGGCCAATGAGCAGTTCTTC. Translation gives CASNTLAGVGGANEQFF.

This clonotype was detected ten times or more. V is TRBV6-2 or TRBV6-3 and J is TRBJ1-5; the D gene is possibly TRBD1 (5 bases). Trimming removed 2 bases at V and 3 bases at J, with 11 bases between. The CDR3 consists of 15 residues. The V gene's germline CDR1 is MNHEY and CDR2 SVGEGT. CDR3 in amino acids: CASSYGARLNQPQHF. CDR3 nucleotide sequence: TGTGCCAGCAGTTACGGGGCGCGCCTCAATCAGCCCCAGCATTTT.

This clonotype was seen repeatedly, ten times or more. CDR3 nucleotide sequence: TGTGCCAGCAGTGAACCGGGGGTACGAGAGACCCAGTACTTC. The encoded protein is CASSEPGVRETQYF. The rearrangement joins TRBV25-1 to TRBJ2-5; a weak D match, TRBD2 (6 bases). The CDR3 has 14 residues. With 2 bases removed from V and 4 bases from J, the gap between germline ends came to 11 bases. Germline loops: CDR1 MGHDK, CDR2 SYGVNS.

This clonotype was picked up many times. The rearrangement uses TRBV20-1 and TRBJ1-4; D perhaps matches TRBD1 (5 bases). The CDR3 is 13 residues long. Trimming pared 4 bases from V and 11 bases from J, leaving 17 bases between. In germline, CDR1 is DFQATT, CDR2 SNEGSKA (reference sequence). DNA of the CDR3: TGCAGTGCTAACGGACCAAGAGCAGGGAAACTGTTTTTT. Amino acid sequence: CSANGPRAGKLFF.

This clonotype was detected once. J is TRBJ2-3 and V is TRBV11-2; D tentatively fits TRBD1 or TRBD2 (6 bases each). The V and J ends lost 0 bases and 4 bases respectively, with 11 bases between them. CDR1 SGHAT and CDR2 FQNNGV come from the germline V gene. The CDR3 is 15 residues long. As DNA, the CDR3 is TGTGCCAGCAGCTTAGACTCGGGGGCTTCAGATACGCAGTATTTT. Translated: CASSLDSGASDTQYF.

This clonotype was counted many times. The chain has TRBV7-2 and TRBJ2-7; D is undetermined. The V end was cut by 5 bases, the J end by 3 bases, with 17 bases between. Looked up from germline, CDR1 is SGHTA and CDR2 is FQGNSA. The CDR3 runs to 15 residues. CDR3 in DNA: TGTGCCAGCAGCCCTCGACTCCATAGAGGCTACGAGCAGTACTTC. Residues: CASSPRLHRGYEQYF. Drawing the rest from reference TRBV7-2 and TRBJ2-7, the complete variable domain is GAGVSQSPSNKVTEKGKDVELRCDPISGHTALYWYRQSLGQGLEFLIYFQGNSAPDKSGLPSDRFSAERTGGSVSTLTIQRTQQEDSAVYLCASSPRLHRGYEQYFGPGTRLTVT.

In the case of this clonotype: The junction shows a germline mismatch at one end, possibly a read error. V and J are TRBV9 and TRBJ2-1; TRBD2 matches at 12 bases. There are 17 residues in the CDR3. Germline CDR1 and CDR2: SGDLS and YYNGEE. CDR3 region: CASSLGTSGYSYNEEFF. CDR3 in DNA: TGTGCCAGCAGCCTCGGGACTAGCGGGTACTCCTACAATGAGGAGTTCTTC. Complete variable domain (other parts from reference TRBV9 and TRBJ2-1): DSGVTQTPKHLITATGQRVTLRCSPRSGDLSVYWYQQSLDQGLQFLIQYYNGEERAKGNILERFSAQQFPDLHSELNLSSLELGDSALYFCASSLGTSGYSYNEEFFGPGTRLTVL.

This clonotype has a count of ten or more. The gene calls are TRBV27 and TRBJ2-7; D unclear. This CDR3 contains 14 residues. The V and J ends lost 3 bases and 1 base respectively, with 10 bases between them. Looked up from germline, CDR1 is MNHEY and CDR2 is SMNVEV (reference sequence). CDR3 loop: CASSFSAWSYEQYF. CDR3 nucleotides: TGTGCCAGCAGTTTTTCTGCTTGGTCCTACGAGCAGTACTTC.

The table lists this clonotype with many counts. This chain links TRBV12-3 or TRBV12-4 with TRBJ1-2, with TRBD1 matching over 8 bases. The CDR3 loop spans 15 amino acids. V shed 4 bases, J shed 5 bases, and the junction held 9 bases outside the gene matches. The CDR3 sequence is CASSSHPDRDYGYTF. The CDR3 region has the DNA TGTGCCAGCAGTTCCCATCCGGACAGGGATTATGGCTACACCTTC.

This clonotype has a handful of counts. The genes are TRBV4-2 and TRBJ2-7, with TRBD2 matching over 9 bases. Trimming took 4 bases from V and 2 from J; bases not matched to a gene: 6. This CDR3 contains 15 residues. Germline V gene lookup returns CDR1 LGHNA and CDR2 YNFKEQ. CDR3 protein: CASSRAGTSTYEQYF. In nucleotides, the CDR3 is TGTGCCAGCAGCCGCGCCGGGACTAGCACCTACGAGCAGTACTTC.

In this sample, this clonotype turned up a few times. The J gene is TRBJ2-1, the V gene TRBV5-1, with D unresolved. V dropped 0 bases and J dropped 0 bases, with 10 bases sitting between them. The CDR3 runs 16 residues. The germline gives CDR1 SGHRS, CDR2 YFSETQ. The chain's CDR3 is CASSLERLHSYNEQFF. The CDR3 DNA sequence: TGCGCCAGCAGCTTGGAGAGGCTACACTCCTACAATGAGCAGTTCTTC.

This clonotype was seen at least ten times. V gene TRBV7-8 combines with J gene TRBJ1-2; D is ambiguous. Trimming took off 2 bases at V and 0 bases at J, with 7 bases between the two ends. The germline gives CDR1 SGHVS, CDR2 FQNEAQ. The CDR3 is made up of 14 amino acids. CDR3: CASSLQKANYGYTF. The CDR3 DNA sequence: TGTGCCAGCAGCTTACAGAAAGCTAACTATGGCTACACCTTC.

This clonotype was recorded many times. This chain links TRBV18 with TRBJ1-4; TRBD1 might be the D (6 bases). Between the trimmed V and J ends, which lost 6 bases and 3 bases, there was a span of 11 bases. This CDR3 has 14 amino acids. Germline V gene sequence: CDR1 KGHSH, CDR2 LQKENI. Written as DNA, the CDR3 is TGTGCCAGCTCTCCGGGGGCAGCTAATGAAAAACTGTTTTTT. As protein: CASSPGAANEKLFF.

The sample holds a few counts of this clonotype. This chain joins TRBV28 and TRBJ2-2; TRBD1 matches at 10 bases. The CDR3 contains 14 residues. Germline V gene lookup returns CDR1 MDHEN and CDR2 SYDVKM. Losses at the gene ends were 8 bases for V and 8 bases for J; bases not matched to a gene: 8. CDR3 DNA sequence: TGTGCCAGCGGAACGGGACAGGGGAAGGGGGAGCTGTTTTTT. It codes for CASGTGQGKGELFF.

This clonotype was recorded many times. The V call is TRBV2, the J call TRBJ1-2, with 8 bases that match TRBD1. This CDR3 has 12 residues. V trimming: 7 bases; J trimming: 3 bases; junction bases outside the gene matches: 1. Germline V CDR1 and CDR2: SNHLY, FYNNEI. CDR3 loop: CASKDRDYGYTF. In DNA form, the CDR3 reads TGTGCCAGCAAGGACAGGGACTATGGCTACACCTTC.

This clonotype has at least ten counts. The rearrangement links TRBV27 to TRBJ2-2; D is ambiguous. The germline CDR1 and CDR2 sequences are MNHEY and SMNVEV (reference sequence). This CDR3 has 15 residues. V lost 5 bases to trimming and J lost 4 bases, with 14 bases between them. CDR3 nucleotide sequence: TGTGCCAGCAGTACACCCGGGCAGTCCACCGGGGAGCTGTTTTTT. Translating gives CASSTPGQSTGELFF.

This clonotype was counted many times. The chain uses TRBV5-1 and TRBJ2-7; the D gene could be TRBD1 or TRBD2 (7 bases each). In germline, CDR1 is SGHRS, CDR2 YFSETQ. CDR3 length: 14 residues. V was cut by 4 bases and J by 3 bases, with 14 bases left in between. CDR3 in amino acids: CASSLGGTDYEQYF. Here the CDR3 DNA reads TGCGCCAGCAGCCTGGGGGGGACAGACTACGAGCAGTACTTC.

This clonotype was observed at least ten times. The V and J genes are TRBV2 and TRBJ2-5, with D perhaps matching TRBD1 (5 bases). V was shortened by 1 base and J by 1 base, with 10 bases between the two germline ends. Germline V CDR1 and CDR2: SNHLY, FYNNEI. The CDR3 is made up of 15 amino acids. CDR3 bases: TGTGCCAGCAGTGAAGGTTTAGGGGCCCAAGAGACCCAGTACTTC. Amino acids: CASSEGLGAQETQYF.